This TCR beta chain appears in the sequencing data of a study of CXCR3-negative and CXCR3-positive naive CD8 T cells (dated by TCRdb to between 2018 and 2020). About the study as a whole: In total, 130 million to 150 million TRB reads were obtained, which works out to roughly 1.5 +/- 0.3 million reads per library. Data from ten or so donors, pooled across two independent experiments, went into the diversity and physicochemical repertoire analyses. The TRBV-TRBJ cluster analysis covered naive subsets from a handful of donors and memory cells from 3 donors.

For each CD8+ T cell subset, flow sorting was done in triplicate, and a few hundred thousand cells per subset went directly into RLT lysis buffer. To keep memory contaminants out, a stringent definition of naive CD8+ T cells was applied: CD45RO-CCR7+CD27+CD95-. Peripheral blood mononuclear cells were isolated from buffy coats by standard density gradient centrifugation. A FACSAria III was used to flow-sort naive CD8+ T cells into CXCR3-negative and CXCR3-positive populations. An RNeasy Mini Kit was used to extract total RNA from the sorted cells. Sequenced on a NextSeq 550. The Human TCR Profiling Kit (MiLaboratory) was used to make UMI-labeled 5' RACE TRB cDNA libraries. The full amount of extracted RNA was used for cDNA synthesis, and the full amount of resulting cDNA was used for PCR amplification. Libraries were prepared in parallel with an identical number of PCR cycles. The authors processed their data as follows. About 53,000 +/- 9,400 unique UMI-labeled TRB cDNA molecules per library were extracted with MIGEC and MiXCR, with at least two reads per UMI required. On average, about 40,000 +/- 10,000 functional in-frame TRB CDR3 nucleotide clonotypes lacking stop codons were found per library. After each sample was downsampled to 5000 UMI-labeled TRB molecules, VDJtools was used to calculate diversity metrics such as normalized Shannon-Wiener and Chao1. For the central five CDR3 residues, VDJtools calculated physicochemical properties weighted by clonotype size, namely interaction energy, strength, volume and Kidera factor 4. TCRdb reprocessed the reads, reporting each CDR3 protein sequence once and no DNA. In this record, the V and J calls reflect TCRdb's handling and not the investigators' own analysis. The sample table gives some 50,000 distinct CDR3 sequences. The top ten hold roughly 0.59% of the sample.

Study-wide conclusions, independent of this receptor: Freshly isolated PBMCs were used for most assays because CXCR3 expression went down partially after cryopreservation. Similar TRBV-TRBJ usage was shown by naive CXCR3-negative and CXCR3-positive cells from the same donor, whereas distinct patterns were shown by memory cells. TRB CDR3s from CXCR3-positive naive cells showed higher hydrophobicity (lower Kidera factor 4), lower energy, and higher strength and volume indices than CXCR3-negative naive cells. Repertoire diversity was comparably high in both naive subsets but much lower in memory CD8+ T cells. Because surface CD5, which has been linked to self-reactivity in mice, was comparable between naive subsets, TCR interaction strength was also inferred from TRB CDR3 physicochemical properties.

A word on this clonotype: The target of this receptor is not known.

Sequenced: naive CXCR3+ CD8+ T cells from blood. This sample's cell subset or site label indicates: CD45RO-CCR7+CD27+CD95- naive CD8+ T cells expressing CXCR3 (TNR3+). This TCR derives from a human donor in good health. Some clones in this sample may be carry-over from other donors' samples.

The CDR3 reads as follows: CSARDWGGPSTDTQYF. The chain was built from TRBV20-1 and TRBJ2-3; as DNA is missing, the TRBD1 call by TCRdb cannot be tested. The germline V gene (reference sequence) gives CDR1 as DFQATT and CDR2 as SNEGSKA. The CDR3 runs 16 residues from the cysteine to the phenylalanine. The coding DNA is unavailable.